Below, 32 T cell receptor beta chains from the same sample are listed, as sequenced in a study of blood T cell repertoires in COVID-19. The method was immunoSEQ multiplex PCR; TCRdb's version includes in-frame clones alone and lacks a portion of them. Altogether about 200,000 clones are present, 85% to 90% being singletons, with the ten largest covering about 9.4%. Source material: peripheral blood. The receptor source for this set is a woman aged 45-65 years with COVID-19, enrolled during active disease.

This rearrangement joins TRBV6-5 to TRBJ1-1, with D possibly being TRBD1 (5 bases). The CDR3 length is 14 residues. CDR1 MNHEY and CDR2 SVGAGI come from the germline V gene. V lost 2 bases and J 7 bases, leaving 14 bases between the germline ends. The CDR3 sequence: CASSYDAGFVEAFF. As DNA, the CDR3 is TGTGCCAGCAGTTACGACGCAGGGTTTGTTGAAGCTTTCTTT.

The CDR3 coding sequence is TGTGCCAGTAGTTCCCAGGGTCAGGGATCACCCCTCCACTTT. Amino acid sequence: CASSSQGQGSPLHF. The chain employs TRBV19 and TRBJ1-6; possibly TRBD1 for D (5 bases). The CDR3 contains 14 residues. Germline V gives CDR1 LNHDA, CDR2 SQIVND (reference sequence). The V gene lost 5 bases and the J gene lost 10 bases, with 15 bases spanning the gap.

V usage is TRBV5-1 and J usage is TRBJ2-6; 7 bases fit TRBD1. Trimming took 4 bases from V and 3 from J; bases not matched to a gene: 7. This CDR3 is 16 amino acids long. Germline assignment: CDR1 SGHRS and CDR2 YFSETQ. This CDR3 reads CASSPGTVVGANVLTF. CDR3 nucleotide sequence: TGCGCCAGCAGCCCAGGGACAGTGGTTGGGGCCAACGTCCTGACTTTC. Drawing the rest from reference TRBV5-1 and TRBJ2-6, the complete variable domain is KAGVTQTPRYLIKTRGQQVTLSCSPISGHRSVSWYQQTPGQGLQFLFEYFSETQRNKGNFPGRFSGRQFSNSRSEMNVSTLELGDSALYLCASSPGTVVGANVLTFGAGSRLTVL.

V usage is TRBV19 and J usage is TRBJ1-1, with D perhaps matching TRBD1 (5 bases). Germline CDR1 is LNHDA and CDR2 is SQIVND (reference sequence). The CDR3 consists of 9 residues. The V end lost 8 bases, the J end lost 10 bases, and 8 bases lay between the germline ends. The CDR3 nucleotides are TGTGCCAGTGGGGGAGGAGCTTTCTTT. This gives the protein CASGGGAFF.

V usage is TRBV11-1 and J usage is TRBJ2-4; 7 bases match TRBD1. The V and J ends lost 7 bases and 0 bases, in that order; junction bases with no gene match: 9. CDR3 length: 16 residues. The germline gives CDR1 SGHAT, CDR2 FQDESV (reference sequence). The CDR3, as DNA: TGTGCCAGCACCAATTACAGGGGTCTAGCCAAAAACATTCAGTACTTC. Its protein is CASTNYRGLAKNIQYF.

The rearrangement links TRBV5-4 to TRBJ2-1; 7 bases are a match to TRBD1. CDR1 is SGHNT, CDR2 YYREEE, per germline (reference sequence). The CDR3 is 13 amino acids. The V gene end was trimmed by 3 bases and the J gene end by 6 bases; junction bases not matched to a gene: 3. The CDR3 DNA sequence: TGTGCCAGCAGCTCCGACAGGGCCAATGAGCAGTTCTTC. It translates to CASSSDRANEQFF.

V gene TRBV6-5 combines with J gene TRBJ1-4; TRBD1 matches at 7 bases. The CDR3 covers 16 residues. Looked up from germline, CDR1 is MNHEY and CDR2 is SVGAGI. Trimming cost V 2 bases and J 4 bases; bases outside gene matches: 7. CDR3 in amino acids: CASSYDMAGGNEKLFF. CDR3 DNA sequence: TGTGCCAGCAGTTACGATATGGCAGGGGGTAATGAAAAACTGTTTTTT.

V and J are TRBV6-5 and TRBJ2-7, with D possibly TRBD2 on 5 matching bases. V was cut by 6 bases and J by 6 bases, with 12 bases left in between. This CDR3 contains 12 residues. Germline V gene sequence: CDR1 MNHEY, CDR2 SVGAGI. DNA for the CDR3: TGTGCCAGCAGCCCCCGGCGGGCCGAGCAGTACGTC. Translation gives CASSPRRAEQYV.

CDR3 DNA: TGTGCCATCAGTAATACAGCGAACACTGAAGCTTTCTTT. Translating gives CAISNTANTEAFF. The gene calls are TRBV10-3 and TRBJ1-1, with D unresolved. The CDR3 consists of 13 residues. V was clipped by 5 bases and J by 1 base, with 8 bases between them. The germline CDR1 and CDR2 sequences are ENHRY and SYGVKD.

In its sample, this clone was seen once. The rearrangement joins TRBV9 to TRBJ2-3; 10 positions match TRBD2. V shed 3 bases, J shed 5 bases, and the junction held 6 bases outside the gene matches. Germline CDR1 and CDR2: SGDLS and YYNGEE. This CDR3 contains 15 residues. The CDR3 coding sequence is TGTGCCAGCAGCGCGCGAGCGGGGGGGCTAGATACGCAGTATTTT. It encodes CASSARAGGLDTQYF.

This chain links TRBV27 with TRBJ1-1; D is possibly TRBD1 (5 bases). V lost 4 bases to trimming and J lost 7 bases, with 16 bases between them. The germline CDR1 and CDR2 sequences are MNHEY and SMNVEV (reference sequence). The CDR3 totals 14 residues. The CDR3 reads CASSYRSGYGEAFF. CDR3 coding DNA: TGTGCCAGCAGTTACAGGAGTGGGTATGGTGAAGCTTTCTTT.

The gene calls are TRBV6-1 and TRBJ1-1, with 7 bases aligning to TRBD1. After removal of 4 bases from V and 5 bases from J, the junction contained 13 bases not matched to a gene. The CDR3 is 16 residues long. Germline V gene sequence: CDR1 MNHNS, CDR2 SASEGT. The CDR3 reads CASSGSHDRVGTEAFF. Here the CDR3 DNA reads TGTGCCAGCAGTGGGAGCCATGACAGGGTCGGTACTGAAGCTTTCTTT.

The CDR3 sequence is CASSDGQASFMNTEAFF. CDR3 coding DNA: TGTGCCAGCAGTGACGGGCAGGCGTCGTTTATGAACACTGAAGCTTTCTTT. The chain combines TRBV6-4 with TRBJ1-1; the D is unclear. Trimming shortened V by 2 bases and J by 0 bases, and 16 bases separated the two germline ends. CDR1 and CDR2 (germline): MRHNA, SNTAGT. CDR3 length equals 17 residues.

The chain joins TRBV4-1 to TRBJ2-7, with 9 bases aligning to TRBD2. CDR1 MGHRA and CDR2 YSYEKL come from the germline V gene. The CDR3 spans 15 residues. V lost 2 bases and J lost 7; bases outside the gene matches: 9. The CDR3 loop is CASSQSAGGPQEQYF. CDR3 nucleotides: TGCGCCAGCAGCCAATCTGCGGGGGGGCCTCAGGAGCAGTACTTC.

This sequence joins TRBV18 and TRBJ1-6, with 9 bases that match TRBD1. The V gene's germline CDR1 is KGHSH and CDR2 LQKENI. There are 15 residues in the CDR3. Unmatched junction bases numbered 6, after V lost 2 bases and J lost 10 bases. CDR3 DNA sequence: TGTGCCAGCTCACCAGACTCGGGACAGGGCTCACCCCTCCACTTT. It translates to CASSPDSGQGSPLHF.

The table lists this clone with a count of one. V is TRBV18 and J is TRBJ1-2, with a tentative D call TRBD1 (5 bases). The V and J ends lost 1 base and 4 bases respectively, with 7 bases between them. The germline CDR1 and CDR2 sequences are KGHSH and LQKENI. The CDR3 runs 13 residues. In DNA form, the CDR3 reads TGTGCCAGCTCACCACAGGGGATCTATGGCTACACCTTC. Amino acids: CASSPQGIYGYTF. Looking up the rest from reference TRBV18 and TRBJ1-2 gives the full variable domain: NAGVMQNPRHLVRRRGQEARLRCSPMKGHSHVYWYRQLPEEGLKFMVYLQKENIIDESGMPKERFSAEFPKEGPSILRIQQVVRGDSAAYFCASSPQGIYGYTFGSGTRLTVV.

The chain has TRBV5-1 and TRBJ2-7; 7 bases are a match to TRBD2. The length of the CDR3 is 14 residues. Germline V CDR1 and CDR2: SGHRS, YFSETQ. J gave up 2 bases and V 6 bases, and 8 bases lay outside the gene matches. CDR3 nucleotides: TGCGCCAGCACACTTCGGGGGGTTCCCTACGAGCAGTACTTC. Its protein is CASTLRGVPYEQYF.

The V and J genes are TRBV6-5 and TRBJ2-7, with D possibly TRBD1 on 5 matching bases. The germline CDR1 and CDR2 sequences are MNHEY and SVGAGI. With 4 bases removed from V and 3 bases from J, the gap between germline ends came to 10 bases. This CDR3 has 13 residues. CDR3 region: CASSFIGDYEQYF. CDR3 in DNA: TGTGCCAGCAGTTTTATAGGGGACTACGAGCAGTACTTC.

The chain recombines TRBV19 with TRBJ2-4, with D uncertain. Trimming stripped 3 bases from V and 2 bases from J, with 8 bases between. Germline V gene sequence: CDR1 LNHDA, CDR2 SQIVND (reference sequence). CDR3 length: 14 residues. CDR3 residues: CASSINSPKNIQYF. The CDR3 DNA follows: TGTGCCAGTAGTATCAACTCACCCAAAAACATTCAGTACTTC.

The genes are TRBV7-6 and TRBJ2-5; 9 bases are a match to TRBD1. The CDR3 extends over 15 amino acids. Germline V gene sequence: CDR1 SGHVS, CDR2 FNYEAQ. Trimming removed 4 bases from V and 5 bases from J; junction bases left unmatched: 8. CDR3 residues: CASSWGQGPRETQYF. The DNA for the CDR3 is TGTGCCAGCAGCTGGGGACAGGGTCCAAGGGAGACCCAGTACTTC.

This clone was seen once. The V and J genes are TRBV13 and TRBJ1-2; no clear D. Trimming stripped 0 bases from V and 8 bases from J, with 4 bases between. The CDR3 runs to 11 residues. CDR1 is PRHDT, CDR2 FYEKMQ, per germline (reference sequence). CDR3 in DNA: TGTGCCAGCAGCTTAGGCCTCGGCTACACCTTC. It encodes CASSLGLGYTF.

The genes are TRBV6-1 and TRBJ2-1; 12 nucleotides line up with TRBD2. Trimming at V came to 0 bases and at J to 10 bases, leaving 10 bases not matched to a gene. The CDR3 spans 17 residues. Per germline, CDR1 MNHNS and CDR2 SASEGT. This chain's CDR3 is CASSEAPLAGGPDEQFF. In DNA, the CDR3 is TGTGCCAGCAGTGAAGCGCCTCTAGCGGGGGGGCCAGACGAGCAGTTCTTC.

The chain combines TRBV27 with TRBJ1-1; 7 bases match TRBD1. With V trimmed by 8 bases and J by 3 bases, 6 bases remained unmatched. This CDR3 has 13 amino acids. CDR1 and CDR2 (germline): MNHEY, SMNVEV (reference sequence). This chain's CDR3 is CASWKQGYTEAFF. The CDR3 region has the DNA TGTGCCAGCTGGAAACAGGGGTACACTGAAGCTTTCTTT.

This chain connects TRBV5-1 to TRBJ1-4; 11 positions agree with TRBD1. The V gene's germline CDR1 is SGHRS and CDR2 YFSETQ. V lost 4 bases, J lost 2 bases, and 16 bases stayed unmatched. This CDR3 is 20 amino acids long. The CDR3 DNA reads as TGCGCCAGCAGCCGCCCCGACTTCGGACAGGGGGCTAAGACTAATGAAAAACTGTTTTTT. It yields the protein CASSRPDFGQGAKTNEKLFF.

V and J are TRBV3-1 (or the pseudogene TRBV3-2) and TRBJ1-2; 9 nucleotides line up with TRBD1. V trimming: 2 bases; J trimming: 7 bases; junction bases outside the gene matches: 5. Germline-derived CDR1 and CDR2 are LGHDT and YNNKEL (reference sequence). The CDR3 has 14 residues. The CDR3 DNA follows: TGTGCCAGCAGCCAATCGACAGGGGGGGCTGGCTACACCTTC. Translated: CASSQSTGGAGYTF.

This clone has a single count. The chain carries TRBV3-1 (or the pseudogene TRBV3-2) and TRBJ2-7, with TRBD1 matching over 9 bases. Germline V gene data show CDR1 as LGHDT and CDR2 as YNNKEL (reference sequence). The CDR3 spans 15 residues. The V and J ends lost 4 bases and 2 bases, in that order; junction bases with no gene match: 6. CDR3 loop: CASSPAGDRAYEQYF. CDR3 bases: TGTGCCAGCAGCCCGGCCGGGGACAGGGCCTACGAGCAGTACTTC.

The chain has TRBV5-5 and TRBJ2-1; possible D gene TRBD1, 7 bases. CDR3 length equals 15 residues. Looked up from germline, CDR1 is SGHKS and CDR2 is YYEKEE (reference sequence). V dropped 6 bases and J dropped 15 bases, with 28 bases sitting between them. The CDR3: CASILEQGGPRLAFF. In nucleotides, the CDR3 is TGTGCCAGCATTCTCGAGCAGGGGGGCCCCCGTCTTGCGTTCTTC.

The chain combines TRBV7-2 with TRBJ2-4; D is possibly TRBD1 (5 bases). The germline gives CDR1 SGHTA, CDR2 FQGNSA. Trimming left V 2 bases short and J 2 bases short, with 7 bases between. The CDR3 covers 14 residues. Written as DNA, the CDR3 is TGTGCCAGCAGCTTACGGACAACCAAAAACATTCAGTACTTC. It translates to CASSLRTTKNIQYF.

The V call is TRBV21-1, the J call TRBJ1-4. TRBV21-1 is noted as a pseudogene. The CDR3 extends over 15 amino acids. As DNA, the CDR3 is TGTTCCAGCAGCAAAGTCGGGGGGGCTAATGAAAAACTGTTTTTT. Its translation is CSSSKVGGANEKLFF.

The V call is TRBV6-5, the J call TRBJ1-1; 7 positions agree with TRBD1. Germline V lookup: CDR1 MNHEY, CDR2 SVGAGI. The CDR3 is 15 residues long. The V and J ends lost 6 bases and 1 base, in that order; junction bases with no gene match: 8. The CDR3 region has the DNA TGTGCCAGCAGCCACGGACAGGCCCCGAACACTGAAGCTTTCTTT. Protein: CASSHGQAPNTEAFF.

J is TRBJ2-3 and V is TRBV5-8, with a weak D call TRBD2 (5 bases). The germline CDR1 and CDR2 sequences are SGHTS and YDEGEE. Trimming cost V 4 bases and J 7 bases, with 10 bases left between them. This CDR3 is 12 amino acids long. The CDR3 reads CASSLRANTQYF. The CDR3, as DNA: TGTGCCAGCAGCCTGAGGGCAAATACGCAGTATTTT. The complete variable domain, with remaining parts taken from reference TRBV5-8 and TRBJ2-3, reads EAGVTQSPTHLIKTRGQQATLRCSPISGHTSVYWYQQALGLGLQFLLWYDEGEERNRGNFPPRFSGRQFPNYSSELNVNALELEDSALYLCASSLRANTQYFGPGTRLTVL.

This rearrangement joins TRBV18 to TRBJ1-4; TRBD1 agrees at 7 bases. The CDR3 loop spans 15 amino acids. V lost 6 bases to trimming and J lost 4 bases; unmatched junction nucleotides: 8. Germline CDR1 is KGHSH and CDR2 is LQKENI. CDR3 sequence (DNA): TGTGCCAGCTCGCGCGGACAGGACAATAATGAAAAACTGTTTTTT. As protein: CASSRGQDNNEKLFF.